The rows below give T cell receptor beta chains drawn from one sample of a study of blood T cell repertoires in COVID-19. This table comes from immunoSEQ multiplex PCR, and its TCRdb copy is limited to in-frame clones, with some not included. The table records approximately 300,000 clones, 70% to 90% of them present only once. Material: PBMCs or T cells enriched from blood (not recorded which). The receptors here all came from a woman in her 30s who had recovered from COVID-19. Both conserved end residues are part of each CDR3. A D gene is named only where the DNA matches it firmly. Clone size is shown for a subset of rows, as once, few, many or a class of expanded clone.

-,TRBJ2-3,TRBV7-9,TRBD2,CATTHERGGADTQYF,TGTGCCACCACCCATGAGCGGGGTGGGGCAGATACGCAGTATTTT
-,TRBJ1-5,TRBV18,-,CASSPKSDQPQHF,TGTGCCAGCTCACCAAAATCGGATCAGCCCCAGCATTTT
-,TRBJ1-1,TRBV27,-,CASSFRRGTTEAFF,TGTGCCAGCAGTTTCCGACGGGGAACCACTGAAGCTTTCTTT
-,TRBJ2-5,TRBV28,TRBD1,CANSRGDRAHETQYF,TGTGCCAACTCACGGGGGGACAGGGCTCACGAGACCCAGTACTTC
-,TRBJ1-1,TRBV6-5,-,CASSYKSTGKNTEAFF,TGTGCCAGCAGTTACAAATCAACCGGTAAGAACACTGAAGCTTTCTTT
many,TRBJ2-7,TRBV4-2,TRBD1,CASSPDRGREQYF,TGTGCCAGCAGCCCAGACAGGGGCCGCGAGCAGTACTTC
few,TRBJ1-3,TRBV12-3/TRBV12-4,-,CASRTSGNTIYF,TGTGCCAGCAGGACTTCTGGAAACACCATATATTTT
once,TRBJ2-1,TRBV9,TRBD1,CASSATGVEQFF,TGTGCCAGCAGCGCGACAGGGGTGGAGCAGTTCTTC
-,TRBJ2-4,TRBV18,TRBD2,CASSPPLAGDLAKNIQYF,TGTGCCAGCTCACCCCCTCTAGCGGGAGATTTAGCCAAAAACATTCAGTACTTC
-,TRBJ1-5,TRBV2,-,CASSAGLSNQPQHF,TGTGCCAGCAGTGCGGGATTAAGCAATCAGCCCCAGCATTTT